The following is a T cell receptor beta chain sequence with its context. The target antigen is unknown. The study ran its PCR with 60 Vbeta and 13 Jbeta primers. Data came from immunoSEQ multiplex PCR; TCRdb stores just in-frame clones and leaves some out. Recorded for this sample: about 210,000 clones. These data are taken from a study of cytomegalovirus exposure and HLA in healthy donors. Study results and limitations: A list of around 150 TCR beta chains associated with cytomegalovirus was given.

CDR3 length equals 15 residues. V lost 2 bases, J lost 5 bases, and 4 bases stayed unmatched. Looked up from germline, CDR1 is SGHDN and CDR2 is FVKESK. Sequenced: PBMCs. The sequence derives from a woman under 40 in good health and CMV-seropositive. V is TRBV14 and J is TRBJ2-2, with TRBD2 matching over 8 bases. The CDR3 DNA follows: TGTGCCAGCAGCCAAAGCGGGAGTCGGACCGGGGAGCTGTTTTTT. Its translation is CASSQSGSRTGELFF.